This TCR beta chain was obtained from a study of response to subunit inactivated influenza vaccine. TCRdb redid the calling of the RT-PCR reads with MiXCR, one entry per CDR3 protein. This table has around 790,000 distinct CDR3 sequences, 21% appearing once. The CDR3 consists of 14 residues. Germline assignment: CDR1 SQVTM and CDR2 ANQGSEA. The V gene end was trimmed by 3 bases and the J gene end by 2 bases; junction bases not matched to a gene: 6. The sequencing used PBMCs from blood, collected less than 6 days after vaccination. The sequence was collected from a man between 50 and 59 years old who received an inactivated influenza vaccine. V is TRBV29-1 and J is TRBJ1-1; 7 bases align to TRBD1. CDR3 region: CSVDRGQQNTEAFF. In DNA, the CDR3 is TGCAGCGTTGACAGGGGACAGCAAAACACTGAAGCTTTCTTT.